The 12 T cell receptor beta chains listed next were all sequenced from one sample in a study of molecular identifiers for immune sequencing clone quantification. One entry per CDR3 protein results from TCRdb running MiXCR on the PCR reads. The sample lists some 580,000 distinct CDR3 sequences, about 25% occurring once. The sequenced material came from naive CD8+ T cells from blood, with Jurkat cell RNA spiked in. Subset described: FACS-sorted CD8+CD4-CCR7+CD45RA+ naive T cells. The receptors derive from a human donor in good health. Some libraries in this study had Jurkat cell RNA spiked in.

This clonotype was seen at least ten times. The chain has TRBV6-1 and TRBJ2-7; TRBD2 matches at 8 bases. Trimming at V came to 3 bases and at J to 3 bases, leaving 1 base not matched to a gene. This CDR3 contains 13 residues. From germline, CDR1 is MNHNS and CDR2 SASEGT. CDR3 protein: CASSERGVYEQYF. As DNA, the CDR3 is TGTGCCAGCAGTGAGCGGGGGGTCTACGAGCAGTACTTC.

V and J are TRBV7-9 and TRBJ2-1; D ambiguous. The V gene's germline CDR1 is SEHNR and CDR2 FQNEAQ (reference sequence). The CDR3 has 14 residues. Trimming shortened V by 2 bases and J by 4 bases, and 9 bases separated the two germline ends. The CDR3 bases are TGTGCCAGCAGCTTAACGACCCTTTACAATGAGCAGTTCTTC. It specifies CASSLTTLYNEQFF.

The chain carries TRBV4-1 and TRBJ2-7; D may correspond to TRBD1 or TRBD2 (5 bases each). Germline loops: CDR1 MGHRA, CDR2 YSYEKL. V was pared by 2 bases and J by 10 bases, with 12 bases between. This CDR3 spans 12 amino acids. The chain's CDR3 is CASSQTTGPQYF. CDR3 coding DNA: TGCGCCAGCAGCCAAACAACGGGGCCTCAGTACTTC.

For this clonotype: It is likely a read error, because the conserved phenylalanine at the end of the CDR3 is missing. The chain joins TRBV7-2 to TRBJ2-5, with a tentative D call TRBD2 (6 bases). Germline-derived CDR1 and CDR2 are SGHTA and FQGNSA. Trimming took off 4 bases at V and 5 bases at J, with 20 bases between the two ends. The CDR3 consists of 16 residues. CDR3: CASSYPGLGRLETQYL. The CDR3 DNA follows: TGTGCCAGCAGCTATCCGGGACTCGGACGTCTCGAGACCCAGTACTTA.

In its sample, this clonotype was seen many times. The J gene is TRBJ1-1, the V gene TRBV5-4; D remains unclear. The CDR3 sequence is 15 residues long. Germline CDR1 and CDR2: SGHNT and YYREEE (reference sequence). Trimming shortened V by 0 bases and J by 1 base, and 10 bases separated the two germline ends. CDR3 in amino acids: CASSLGVGANTEAFF. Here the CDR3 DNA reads TGTGCCAGCAGCTTGGGTGTGGGCGCGAACACTGAAGCTTTCTTT.

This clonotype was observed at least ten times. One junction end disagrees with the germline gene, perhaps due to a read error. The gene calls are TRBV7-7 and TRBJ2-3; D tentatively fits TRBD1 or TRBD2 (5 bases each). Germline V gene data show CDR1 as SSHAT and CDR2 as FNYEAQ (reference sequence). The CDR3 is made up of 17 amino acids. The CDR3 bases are TGTGCTAGCAGCTCGTTAACCGGGACCCTTAGCACAGATACGCAGTATTTT. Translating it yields CASSSLTGTLSTDTQYF.

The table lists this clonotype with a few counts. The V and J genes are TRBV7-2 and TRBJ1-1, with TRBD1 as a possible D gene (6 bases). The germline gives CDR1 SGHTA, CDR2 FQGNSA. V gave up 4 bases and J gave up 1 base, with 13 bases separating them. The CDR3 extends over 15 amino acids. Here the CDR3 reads CASSSSGGANTEAFF. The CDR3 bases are TGTGCCAGCAGCTCAAGCGGGGGCGCGAACACTGAAGCTTTCTTT.

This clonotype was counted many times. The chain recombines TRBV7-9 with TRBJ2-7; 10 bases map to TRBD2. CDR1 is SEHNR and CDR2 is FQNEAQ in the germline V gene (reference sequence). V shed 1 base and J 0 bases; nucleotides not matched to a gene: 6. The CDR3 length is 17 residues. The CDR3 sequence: CASSLGGLAELSYEQYF. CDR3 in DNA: TGTGCCAGCAGCTTAGGCGGACTAGCGGAACTCTCCTACGAGCAGTACTTC. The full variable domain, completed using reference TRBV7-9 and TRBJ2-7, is DTGVSQNPRHKITKRGQNVTFRCDPISEHNRLYWYRQTLGQGPEFLTYFQNEAQLEKSRLLSDRFSAERPKGSFSTLEIQRTEQGDSAMYLCASSLGGLAELSYEQYFGPGTRLTVT.

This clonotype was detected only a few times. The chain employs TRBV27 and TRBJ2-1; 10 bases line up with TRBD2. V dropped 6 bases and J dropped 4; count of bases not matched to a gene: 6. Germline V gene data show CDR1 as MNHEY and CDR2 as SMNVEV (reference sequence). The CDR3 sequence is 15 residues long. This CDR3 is CASRIGTSEYNEQFF. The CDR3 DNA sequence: TGTGCCAGCAGAATCGGGACTAGCGAATACAATGAGCAGTTCTTC.

This chain's CDR3 is CASSPAAGYYEQYF. For the CDR3, the DNA is TGCGCCAGCAGTCCAGCGGCAGGATACTACGAGCAGTACTTC. The rearrangement uses TRBV4-3 and TRBJ2-7; D may be TRBD2 (5 bases). Trimming took off 6 bases at V and 3 bases at J, with 15 bases between the two ends. CDR3 length: 14 amino acids. The germline V gene encodes CDR1 LGHNA and CDR2 YSLEER.

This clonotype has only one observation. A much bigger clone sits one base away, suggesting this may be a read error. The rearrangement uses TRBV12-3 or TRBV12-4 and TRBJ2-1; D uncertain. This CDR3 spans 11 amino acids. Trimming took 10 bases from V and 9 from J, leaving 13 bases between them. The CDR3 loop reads CATLETGEQFF. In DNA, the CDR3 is TGTGCCACCCTCGAGACGGGTGAGCAGTTCTTC.

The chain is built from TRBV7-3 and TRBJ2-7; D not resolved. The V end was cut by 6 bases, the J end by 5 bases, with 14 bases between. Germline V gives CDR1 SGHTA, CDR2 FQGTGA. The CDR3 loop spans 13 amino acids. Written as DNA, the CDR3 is TGTGCCAGCAGTGCCGGGTCGACCCACGAGCAGTACTTC. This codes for CASSAGSTHEQYF.